Listed here is a single T cell receptor beta chain. This record belongs to a study of ipilimumab plus nivolumab after autologous stem cell transplantation. Generated by immunoSEQ multiplex PCR, the TCRdb table keeps only in-frame clones and is missing some. The sample has about 12,000 clones; about 70% are singletons. This CDR3 is 11 amino acids long. V was clipped by 6 bases and J by 11 bases, with 12 bases between them. Germline CDR1 MNHNY, CDR2 SVGAGI (reference sequence). This specimen consisted of PBMCs, obtained in a trial of ipilimumab plus nivolumab as post-transplant consolidation. This TCR was sampled from a male donor with multiple myeloma. The chain joins TRBV6-6 to TRBJ2-3; no reliable D call. The CDR3 sequence: CASSPWARQYF. The CDR3 DNA is TGTGCCAGCAGCCCGTGGGCACGGCAGTATTTT.